Detailed here is one TCR beta chain. The CDR3 loop spans 16 amino acids. The trim removed 2 bases at V and 4 bases at J, leaving 7 bases unmatched. The germline V gene encodes CDR1 MNHEY and CDR2 SVGAGI. The authors' processing: Nucleated cell number was recorded as an estimate derived from reference gene primer amplification. The repertoire was sequenced with immunoSEQ multiplex PCR; TCRdb's copy has only in-frame clones and lacks some. From that table come the V and J calls and clone size; the DNA was used to work out D and trimming. The sample contains roughly 260,000 clones, about nine tenths of which appear only once. This record comes from a study of blood T cell repertoires in COVID-19. Study at large: Both acute and convalescent COVID-19 samples were obtained from the United States, Italy and Spain.

This TCR derives from a man between 40 and 49 years old who had recovered from COVID-19. The specimen sequenced was peripheral blood. The chain couples TRBV6-5 to TRBJ1-2; 10 nucleotides match TRBD1. The CDR3 here is CASSYVRTGGFYGYTF. CDR3 in DNA: TGTGCCAGCAGTTACGTCAGGACAGGGGGGTTCTATGGCTACACCTTC.